This record covers a single T cell receptor (beta chain). Its cognate antigen is unknown. The germline gene is not matched at one end of the junction; a read error may be the cause. The sample belongs to a study of CD8+CD57+ T cells in acquired aplastic anemia. The wider study: Recorded DNA amounts for sorted CD4+ and CD8+ cells had an average of approximately 3 ug.

The germline V gene has CDR1 DFQATT and CDR2 SNEGSKA (reference sequence). The CDR3 runs to 14 residues. Overall study results and limits: A set of twenty-nine CD8+ CDR3 sequences was shared between patients and controls, and these sequences appeared highly expressed in patients. Levels of CD8+ Simpson's diversity were not significantly distinct in patients versus controls.

TCR beta VDJ and CDR3 profiles were obtained from a genomic DNA template. TCRdb fed the reads into MiXCR, producing one record per CDR3 protein. This table holds 150,000 to 200,000 distinct CDR3 sequences, 64% found once. The receptor was isolated from a human donor with severe aplastic anemia or a healthy control (not recorded which). The chain joins TRBV20-1 to TRBJ2-1, with 7 positions matching TRBD1. Sequences were obtained from sorted CD4+, CD8+, or CD8+CD57+ T cells (not recorded which) from PBMCs. CDR3 amino acids: CGARDTGVDNEQFF. CDR3 nucleotides: TGCGGTGCTAGAGATACAGGGGTCGACAATGAGCAGTTCTTC.